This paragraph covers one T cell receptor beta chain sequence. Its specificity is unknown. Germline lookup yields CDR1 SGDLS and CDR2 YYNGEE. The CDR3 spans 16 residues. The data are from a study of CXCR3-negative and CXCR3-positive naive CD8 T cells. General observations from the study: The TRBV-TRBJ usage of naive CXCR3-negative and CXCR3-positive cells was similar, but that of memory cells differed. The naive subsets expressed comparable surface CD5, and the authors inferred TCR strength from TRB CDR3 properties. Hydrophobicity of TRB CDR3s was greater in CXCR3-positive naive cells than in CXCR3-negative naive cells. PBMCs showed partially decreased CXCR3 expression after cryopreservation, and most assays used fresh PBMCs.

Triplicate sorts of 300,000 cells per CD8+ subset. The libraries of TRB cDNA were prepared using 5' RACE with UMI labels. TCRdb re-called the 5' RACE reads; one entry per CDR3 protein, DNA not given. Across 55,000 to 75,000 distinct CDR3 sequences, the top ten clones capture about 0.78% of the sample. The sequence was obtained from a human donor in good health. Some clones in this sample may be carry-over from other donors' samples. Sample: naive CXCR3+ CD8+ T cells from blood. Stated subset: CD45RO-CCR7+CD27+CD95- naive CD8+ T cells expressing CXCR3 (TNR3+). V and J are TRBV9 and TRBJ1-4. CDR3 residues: CASSVSQNLYGEKLFF.